The sequence of this TCR beta chain was determined in a study of shared clonotypes between healthy human individuals. Sequencing was performed with immunoSEQ multiplex PCR; in TCRdb, only in-frame clones are kept and a portion is missing. This table has about 710,000 clones, about three quarters appearing once. The CDR3 contains 13 residues. The V and J ends lost 4 bases and 4 bases respectively, with 8 bases between them. Germline CDR1 MNHNS, CDR2 SASEGT. Sequencing was performed on memory CD4+ T cells sorted from blood. Subset denoted: CD45RA-negative fraction. The chain is built from TRBV6-1 and TRBJ1-5, with D hard to call. The TCR sequence derives from a woman aged 25-40 years in good health. CDR3: CASSGGQNQPQHF. The CDR3 DNA sequence: TGTGCCAGCAGTGGCGGGCAAAATCAGCCCCAGCATTTT.